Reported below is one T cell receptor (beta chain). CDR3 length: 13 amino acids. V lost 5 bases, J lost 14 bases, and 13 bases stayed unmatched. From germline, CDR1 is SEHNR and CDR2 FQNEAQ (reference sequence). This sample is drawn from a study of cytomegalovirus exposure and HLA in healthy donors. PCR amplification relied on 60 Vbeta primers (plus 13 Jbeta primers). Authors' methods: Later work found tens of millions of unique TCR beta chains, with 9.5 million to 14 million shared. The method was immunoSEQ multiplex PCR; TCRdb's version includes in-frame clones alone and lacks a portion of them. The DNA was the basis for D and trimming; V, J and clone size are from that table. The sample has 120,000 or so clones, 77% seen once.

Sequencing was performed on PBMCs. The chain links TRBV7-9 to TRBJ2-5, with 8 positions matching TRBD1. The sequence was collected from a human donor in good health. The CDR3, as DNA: TGTGCCAGCAGCAGGGACAGGAGCCATACCTGTTACTTC. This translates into CASSRDRSHTCYF.